The present TCR beta chain was sequenced within a study of early T cells in non-severe SARS-CoV-2 infection. In this sample, this clonotype turned up a few times. Trimming stripped 4 bases from V and 6 bases from J, with 22 bases between. The CDR3 spans 17 residues. Per germline, CDR1 GTSNPN and CDR2 SVGIG (reference sequence). cDNA molecules, individually, were tagged with unique molecular identifiers. One entry per CDR3 protein, called by TCRdb with MiXCR from the 5' RACE reads. The table lists about 79,000 distinct CDR3 sequences, about 11% of them singletons. This chain connects TRBV30 to TRBJ1-6, with a tentative D call TRBD1 (5 bases). Sample: whole blood. The sequence derives from an adult who was a healthcare worker with PCR-confirmed SARS-CoV-2 infection or an uninfected control (not recorded which). The CDR3 region has the DNA TGTGCCTGGAACGCTCTATCAGGGACGCAATTTAATTCACCCCTCCACTTT. It codes for CAWNALSGTQFNSPLHF.